This entry lists 29 T cell receptor beta chains sequenced from one sample in a study of blood T cell repertoires in COVID-19. Using immunoSEQ multiplex PCR, the repertoire was profiled, and TCRdb retains in-frame clones only, with some absent. The sample includes approximately 90,000 clones, approximately 84% of them seen just once. Material for sequencing was peripheral blood. The receptors stem from a man between 65 and 80 years old with COVID-19, enrolled during active disease.

The chain combines TRBV7-2 with TRBJ1-3; 8 bases line up with TRBD1. The junction had 9 bases not matched to a gene; V was cut back by 1 base and J by 4 bases. The CDR3 contains 17 residues. Germline V gene sequence: CDR1 SGHTA, CDR2 FQGNSA. The CDR3 DNA reads TGTGCCAGCAGCTTAGAAGGTGACAGGGGTTCAGGAAACACCATATATTTT. This codes for CASSLEGDRGSGNTIYF.

CDR3 sequence (DNA): TGTGCCAGCAGCCCCTCGAACATGAACACTGAAGCTTTCTTT. Translating it yields CASSPSNMNTEAFF. V and J are TRBV3-1 (or the pseudogene TRBV3-2) and TRBJ1-1; no definite D call. V was pared by 4 bases and J by 0 bases, with 9 bases between. CDR3 size: 14 residues. Germline CDR1 and CDR2: LGHDT and YNNKEL (reference sequence).

This rearrangement joins TRBV7-3 to TRBJ1-6, with D perhaps matching TRBD1 (6 bases). Trimming removed 1 base at V and 10 bases at J, with 11 bases between. The CDR3 runs to 14 residues. The germline CDR1 and CDR2 sequences are SGHTA and FQGTGA. Here the CDR3 reads CASSLSGGTSPLHF. The CDR3 nucleotides read TGTGCCAGCAGCTTAAGCGGGGGCACGTCACCCCTCCACTTT.

V and J are TRBV7-3 and TRBJ1-6, with TRBD1 identical over 7 bases. The J segment lost 7 bases and the V segment lost 5 bases, leaving 5 bases of the junction unmatched. Germline V lookup: CDR1 SGHTA, CDR2 FQGTGA. The CDR3 covers 14 residues. This CDR3 is CASSPGTANSPLHF. CDR3 nucleotide sequence: TGTGCCAGCAGCCCGGGGACAGCCAATTCACCCCTCCACTTT.

The chain combines TRBV6-6 with TRBJ1-1, with D unresolved. V lost 6 bases to trimming and J lost 11 bases, with 16 bases between them. Per the germline V gene, CDR1 is MNHNY and CDR2 is SVGAGI (reference sequence). This CDR3 spans 12 amino acids. CDR3 in amino acids: CASSSNGLGAFF. In DNA form, the CDR3 reads TGTGCCAGCAGCTCCAATGGGTTGGGCGCTTTCTTT.

This chain uses TRBV9 with TRBJ2-3, with TRBD1 matching over 12 bases. The CDR3 is made up of 16 amino acids. The germline gives CDR1 SGDLS, CDR2 YYNGEE. V was pared by 3 bases and J by 1 base, with 3 bases of the junction left unmatched. For the CDR3, the DNA is TGTGCCAGCAGCGCCGGGACAGGGGGCCGCACAGATACGCAGTATTTT. Translating gives CASSAGTGGRTDTQYF.

The chain joins TRBV4-3 to TRBJ1-5; D is possibly TRBD1 (5 bases). The CDR3 totals 15 residues. Germline CDR1 reads LGHNA; CDR2 reads YSLEER. V was clipped by 1 base and J by 2 bases, with 9 bases between them. The CDR3 protein is CASSQGGGGNQPQHF. CDR3 nucleotide sequence: TGCGCCAGCAGCCAAGGCGGGGGAGGCAATCAGCCCCAGCATTTT.

This clone has a handful of counts. This sequence joins TRBV7-9 and TRBJ1-1; D ambiguous. Trimming stripped 5 bases from V and 2 bases from J, with 12 bases between. The length of the CDR3 is 14 residues. The V gene's germline CDR1 is SEHNR and CDR2 FQNEAQ (reference sequence). The CDR3 reads CASSRSSTNTEAFF. The CDR3 coding sequence is TGTGCCAGCAGCCGGTCCTCCACTAACACTGAAGCTTTCTTT.

CDR3 DNA: TGTGCCAGCAGCCAAGATTGGACAGCCTCAACAGATACGCAGTATTTT. Translated: CASSQDWTASTDTQYF. The rearrangement uses TRBV4-2 and TRBJ2-3, with D possibly being TRBD1 (6 bases). Per germline, CDR1 LGHNA and CDR2 YNFKEQ. This CDR3 is built from 16 residues. The germline V and J ends were trimmed by 0 bases and 3 bases, with 13 bases remaining between them.

The chain couples TRBV5-5 to TRBJ2-5; 11 positions match TRBD2. The CDR3 covers 15 residues. J was trimmed by 2 bases and V by 4 bases; bases with no gene match: 4. Germline CDR1 reads SGHKS; CDR2 reads YYEKEE (reference sequence). CDR3 protein: CASSPGLADQETQYF. In nucleotides, the CDR3 is TGTGCCAGCAGCCCGGGACTAGCGGATCAAGAGACCCAGTACTTC.

In its sample, this clone was seen a few times. V usage is TRBV5-1 and J usage is TRBJ1-1; 8 nucleotides agree with TRBD1. The V and J ends lost 2 bases and 0 bases, in that order; junction bases with no gene match: 9. This CDR3 contains 17 residues. Germline CDR1 and CDR2: SGHRS and YFSETQ. As DNA, the CDR3 is TGCGCCAGCAGCTTTACAGGGGGTCACCCGATGAACACTGAAGCTTTCTTT. Its translation: CASSFTGGHPMNTEAFF.

By its share, this clone is medium-sized (0.01 to 0.1%). The chain couples TRBV27 to TRBJ2-1; 9 nucleotides match TRBD2. Trimming at V came to 2 bases and at J to 9 bases, leaving 8 bases not matched to a gene. CDR1 is MNHEY, CDR2 SMNVEV, per germline (reference sequence). This CDR3 region has 15 residues. The CDR3 loop is CASSLAGGLNGEQFF. The CDR3 DNA reads as TGTGCCAGCAGTTTAGCGGGGGGGCTTAACGGTGAGCAGTTCTTC.

The genes are TRBV7-2 and TRBJ2-7; no definite D call. The V gene's germline CDR1 is SGHTA and CDR2 FQGNSA. V lost 3 bases to trimming and J lost 2 bases, with 11 bases between them. This CDR3 has 14 residues. The CDR3 DNA sequence: TGTGCCAGCAGCTTCCGACGGGTTGCCTACGAGCAGTACTTC. It yields the protein CASSFRRVAYEQYF.

The rearrangement links TRBV3-1 (or the pseudogene TRBV3-2) to TRBJ2-6; TRBD1 matches 8 bases. Germline CDR1 reads LGHDT; CDR2 reads YNNKEL (reference sequence). V lost 3 bases and J lost 4; bases outside the gene matches: 8. The CDR3 is made up of 17 amino acids. CDR3 amino acids: CASSHGHRGNGANVLTF. The CDR3 DNA sequence: TGTGCCAGCAGCCATGGTCACAGGGGGAACGGGGCCAACGTCCTGACTTTC.

The chain has TRBV9 and TRBJ2-7; D is ambiguous. The V gene's germline CDR1 is SGDLS and CDR2 YYNGEE. Trimming took 0 bases from V and 0 from J, leaving 4 bases between them. The CDR3 runs to 13 residues. The CDR3 reads CASSVDGSYEQYF. Here the CDR3 DNA reads TGTGCCAGCAGCGTAGACGGCTCCTACGAGCAGTACTTC.

This clone was recorded a few times. The chain recombines TRBV25-1 with TRBJ1-5, with D uncertain. There are 14 residues in the CDR3. The V gene lost 2 bases and the J gene lost 6 bases, with 11 bases spanning the gap. Germline CDR1 MGHDK, CDR2 SYGVNS. The CDR3 DNA reads TGTGCCAGCAGTGAAAGATATTCAGTTCAGCCCCAGCATTTT. Translating gives CASSERYSVQPQHF.

The V and J genes are TRBV9 and TRBJ2-1, with D unresolved. V gave up 6 bases and J gave up 5 bases, with 6 bases separating them. This CDR3 spans 11 amino acids. CDR1 and CDR2 from the germline V gene are SGDLS and YYNGEE. CDR3 nucleotide sequence: TGTGCCAGCACCGCAGACAATGAGCAGTTCTTC. This codes for CASTADNEQFF.

V gene TRBV5-1 combines with J gene TRBJ1-1; D is undetermined. The CDR3 totals 14 residues. V lost 0 bases, J lost 0 bases, and 6 bases lay in between. CDR1 is SGHRS, CDR2 YFSETQ, per germline. The DNA of the CDR3 is TGCGCCAGCAGCTTGGTTAGCTTGAACACTGAAGCTTTCTTT. Protein: CASSLVSLNTEAFF.

The rearrangement joins TRBV29-1 to TRBJ2-5, with 8 bases matching TRBD1. V gave up 5 bases and J gave up 5 bases; unmatched junction bases: 7. The germline V gene has CDR1 SQVTM and CDR2 ANQGSEA. This CDR3 is built from 13 residues. The CDR3 is CSVSGGGGETQYF. As DNA, the CDR3 is TGCAGCGTTTCAGGGGGCGGAGGGGAGACCCAGTACTTC. The full variable domain, in which reference TRBV29-1 and TRBJ2-5 provide the parts outside the CDR3, is SAVISQKPSRDICQRGTSLTIQCQVDSQVTMMFWYRQQPGQSLTLIATANQGSEATYESGFVIDKFPISRPNLTFSTLTVSNMSPEDSSIYLCSVSGGGGETQYFGPGTRLLVL.

This chain links TRBV10-3 with TRBJ2-1; D gene unclear. Looked up from germline, CDR1 is ENHRY and CDR2 is SYGVKD. Trimming took off 8 bases at V and 6 bases at J, with 14 bases between the two ends. The CDR3 sequence is 13 residues long. The CDR3 nucleotides read TGTGCCATCGGCCGTACTAACGGCAATGAGCAGTTCTTC. Its protein is CAIGRTNGNEQFF.

This clone was seen once. The chain is built from TRBV4-2 and TRBJ1-5; D is possibly TRBD1 (5 bases). V was clipped by 1 base and J by 1 base, with 5 bases between them. Germline CDR1 LGHNA, CDR2 YNFKEQ. CDR3 length: 14 residues. The CDR3 DNA reads TGTGCCAGCAGCCAAGGACAGAGCAATCAGCCCCAGCATTTT. It specifies CASSQGQSNQPQHF.

The V call is TRBV28, the J call TRBJ1-6; a weak D match, TRBD1 (6 bases). This CDR3 spans 15 amino acids. Trimming pared 2 bases from V and 6 bases from J, leaving 11 bases between. Per germline, CDR1 MDHEN and CDR2 SYDVKM. CDR3 protein: CASSLPGQPNSPLHF. The CDR3 coding sequence is TGTGCCAGCAGTTTACCCGGACAGCCTAATTCACCCCTCCACTTT.

This rearrangement joins TRBV12-5 to TRBJ2-2; D not certain. The CDR3 spans 14 residues. Trimming pared 9 bases from V and 4 bases from J, leaving 15 bases between. Germline V gives CDR1 LGHNT, CDR2 FRNRAP. The CDR3 region has the DNA TGTGCTAGCCAACGCGAGGCTAGCACCGGGGAGCTGTTTTTT. Translated, it gives CASQREASTGELFF.

The CDR3: CASSGQPNTEAFF. The CDR3 nucleotides are TGTGCCAGCAGCGGACAGCCGAACACTGAAGCTTTCTTT. The chain links TRBV7-9 to TRBJ1-1, with D possibly TRBD1 on 6 matching bases. The CDR3 runs 13 residues. The ends were cut back, 5 bases at V and 1 base at J, with 8 bases in the middle. Per the germline V gene, CDR1 is SEHNR and CDR2 is FQNEAQ (reference sequence). The full variable domain, in which reference TRBV7-9 and TRBJ1-1 provide the parts outside the CDR3, is DTGVSQNPRHKITKRGQNVTFRCDPISEHNRLYWYRQTLGQGPEFLTYFQNEAQLEKSRLLSDRFSAERPKGSFSTLEIQRTEQGDSAMYLCASSGQPNTEAFFGQGTRLTVV.

The chain recombines TRBV18 with TRBJ2-1; a possible D gene is TRBD2 (6 bases). Trimming shortened V by 3 bases and J by 6 bases, and 12 bases separated the two germline ends. The length of the CDR3 is 14 residues. The V gene's germline CDR1 is KGHSH and CDR2 LQKENI. CDR3: CASSPGGAVNEQFF. CDR3 coding DNA: TGTGCCAGCTCACCGGGCGGGGCGGTCAATGAGCAGTTCTTC. Filled out from reference TRBV18 and TRBJ2-1, the complete variable domain reads NAGVMQNPRHLVRRRGQEARLRCSPMKGHSHVYWYRQLPEEGLKFMVYLQKENIIDESGMPKERFSAEFPKEGPSILRIQQVVRGDSAAYFCASSPGGAVNEQFFGPGTRLTVL.

This chain connects TRBV7-3 to TRBJ1-1, with a possible D match to TRBD1 (6 bases). The germline V gene encodes CDR1 SGHTA and CDR2 FQGTGA. CDR3 length equals 15 residues. V dropped 2 bases and J dropped 0 bases, with 10 bases sitting between them. Here the CDR3 DNA reads TGTGCCAGCAGCTTAGCAGGGGCACTGAACACTGAAGCTTTCTTT. Its translation is CASSLAGALNTEAFF.

The rearrangement links TRBV5-1 to TRBJ2-7; 8 bases fit TRBD1. The CDR3 has 15 amino acids. J gave up 5 bases and V 4 bases, and 11 bases lay outside the gene matches. Germline assignment: CDR1 SGHRS and CDR2 YFSETQ. In DNA form, the CDR3 reads TGCGCCAGCAGCCCAGGACAGGGCGGTTTGGACGAGCAGTACTTC. Its protein is CASSPGQGGLDEQYF. Full variable domain (missing parts from reference TRBV5-1 and TRBJ2-7): KAGVTQTPRYLIKTRGQQVTLSCSPISGHRSVSWYQQTPGQGLQFLFEYFSETQRNKGNFPGRFSGRQFSNSRSEMNVSTLELGDSALYLCASSPGQGGLDEQYFGPGTRLTVT.

CDR3 region: CASSQALADYNEQFF. The CDR3 nucleotides read TGTGCCAGCAGCCAAGCACTAGCGGATTACAATGAGCAGTTCTTC. V is TRBV4-2 and J is TRBJ2-1; 8 bases are a match to TRBD2. This CDR3 has 15 amino acids. Losses at the gene ends were 1 base for V and 4 bases for J; bases not matched to a gene: 3. The germline gives CDR1 LGHNA, CDR2 YNFKEQ.

The table lists this clone with a few counts. V and J are TRBV19 and TRBJ1-2, with unresolved D. The V gene's germline CDR1 is LNHDA and CDR2 SQIVND (reference sequence). The germline V and J ends were trimmed by 5 bases and 2 bases, with 9 bases remaining between them. The CDR3 runs to 13 residues. DNA for the CDR3: TGTGCCAGTAGTTTCCGAGCGAACTATGGCTACACCTTC. Protein sequence: CASSFRANYGYTF.